These T cell receptor beta chains were read from a single sample in a study of cytomegalovirus exposure and HLA in healthy donors. The table came from immunoSEQ multiplex PCR; TCRdb's copy has only in-frame clones and leaves some out. Among some 60,000 clones, approximately 80% were seen once, and the ten largest hold around 5.4%. Material for sequencing was PBMCs. The receptors derive from a male donor in good health and CMV-seronegative. CDR3s include the opening cysteine and the closing phenylalanine or tryptophan. A D gene is named only where the DNA matches it firmly. Part of the rows lack a size; the others show once, few, many or a class for expanded clones.

j_call v_call clone_size d_call cdr3_aa cdr3_nt
TRBJ2-6 TRBV2 - - CASSTGDSGANVLTF TGTGCCAGCAGCACAGGAGACTCTGGGGCCAACGTCCTGACTTTC
TRBJ1-4 TRBV6-5 - - CASSYYGATNEKLFF TGTGCCAGCAGTTACTACGGTGCAACTAATGAAAAACTGTTTTTT
TRBJ1-1 TRBV11-2 - - CASSLRENTEAFF TGTGCCAGCAGTCTCAGGGAGAACACTGAAGCTTTCTTT
TRBJ2-5 TRBV19 - - CASQRGLSQETQYF TGTGCCAGTCAAAGGGGACTTTCGCAAGAGACCCAGTACTTC
TRBJ2-2 TRBV2 - - CASSEQITGELFF TGTGCCAGCAGTGAACAGATCACCGGGGAGCTGTTTTTT
TRBJ1-3 TRBV11-2 - - CASSSSGVTGNTIYF TGTGCCAGCAGCTCCTCCGGGGTGACTGGAAACACCATATATTTT
TRBJ2-7 TRBV7-9 - TRBD1 CASSPRDSDGYEQYF TGTGCCAGCAGCCCCCGGGACAGTGATGGCTACGAGCAGTACTTC
TRBJ2-3 TRBV2 - TRBD2 CASSRSGATSGATDTQYF TGTGCCAGCAGTCGGTCGGGGGCCACTAGCGGGGCCACAGATACGCAGTATTTT
TRBJ2-5 TRBV6-5 - TRBD2 CASSYSTSGGETQYF TGTGCCAGCAGTTACTCGACTAGCGGGGGAGAGACCCAGTACTTC
TRBJ2-1 TRBV5-4 - TRBD2 CASSSGLAGISYNEQFF TGTGCCAGCAGCTCTGGACTAGCGGGGATCTCCTACAATGAGCAGTTCTTC
TRBJ1-4 TRBV5-8 - TRBD1 CASSLGSTGGNEKLFF TGTGCCAGCAGCTTGGGATCGACAGGGGGGAATGAAAAACTGTTTTTT
TRBJ2-7 TRBV9 - - CASSPRGHSYEQYF TGTGCCAGCTCCCCCCGAGGGCACTCCTACGAGCAGTACTTC
TRBJ2-1 TRBV5-1 - - CASSLELAAYNEQFF TGCGCCAGCAGCTTGGAACTAGCCGCCTACAATGAGCAGTTCTTC
TRBJ1-5 TRBV5-1 - - CASSVASNQPQHF TGCGCCAGCAGCGTTGCGAGCAATCAGCCCCAGCATTTT
TRBJ1-1 TRBV29-1 - TRBD1 CSVGDRVNTEAFF TGCAGCGTCGGGGACAGGGTGAACACTGAAGCTTTTTTT
TRBJ1-5 TRBV18 - TRBD1 CASSPVGQGSNQPQHF TGTGCCAGCTCACCAGTGGGACAGGGGAGCAATCAGCCCCAGCATTTT
TRBJ1-2 TRBV30 - - CAWSVEGAGGYTF TGTGCCTGGAGTGTAGAGGGCGCGGGCGGCTACACCTTC
TRBJ1-2 TRBV4-3 - - CASSQGRGGLDYGYTF TGCGCCAGCAGCCAAGGTCGGGGGGGGCTGGACTATGGCTACACCTTC
TRBJ1-6 TRBV7-3 - TRBD1 CASSLRPGGGDSPLHF TGTGCCAGCAGCTTAAGGCCAGGGGGCGGTGATTCACCCCTCCACTTT
TRBJ2-2 TRBV27 - TRBD2 CASSPTSGGVTGELFF TGTGCCAGCAGTCCGACTAGCGGGGGGGTGACCGGGGAGCTGTTTTTT
TRBJ2-2 TRBV9 - - CASSVVPGDTGELFF TGTGCCAGCAGCGTAGTGCCAGGGGACACCGGGGAGCTGTTTTTT
TRBJ1-6 TRBV18 - - CASSPSSDYNSPLHF TGTGCCAGCTCACCTTCCAGCGATTATAATTCACCCCTCCACTTT
TRBJ2-5 TRBV7-7 few - CASSMRGRLGEETQYF TGTGCCAGCTCCATGCGGGGGCGTCTAGGAGAAGAGACCCAGTACTTC
TRBJ2-1 TRBV5-1 - TRBD2 CASSPGLAGGSYNEQFF TGCGCCAGCAGCCCGGGACTAGCGGGGGGCTCCTACAATGAGCAGTTCTTC
TRBJ2-1 TRBV9 - TRBD2 CASSVALSGTSPYNEQFF TGTGCCAGCAGCGTTGCCCTTTCCGGGACTAGCCCTTACAATGAGCAGTTCTTC
TRBJ1-2 TRBV5-4 - TRBD1 CASRPDRGFPNYGYTF TGTGCCAGCAGGCCGGACAGGGGATTCCCTAACTATGGCTACACCTTC
TRBJ1-1 TRBV27 once - CASSFSLSMNTEAFF TGTGCCAGCAGTTTTTCCCTGAGCATGAACACTGAAGCTTTCTTT
TRBJ1-4 TRBV5-1 - TRBD1 CASSSTGGLEKLFF TGCGCCAGCAGCTCGACAGGGGGCCTAGAAAAACTGTTTTTT
TRBJ2-7 TRBV7-9 - TRBD1 CASSLDFLGQGGYEQYF TGTGCCAGCAGCTTAGATTTTTTGGGACAGGGCGGGTACGAGCAGTACTTC
TRBJ1-1 TRBV11-1 - TRBD1 CASSPDGTANTEAFF TGTGCCAGCAGCCCGGACGGGACAGCAAACACTGAAGCTTTCTTT
TRBJ1-6 TRBV7-2 - - CASSLGSGGLQNSPLHF TGTGCCAGCAGCTTAGGCTCTGGGGGCTTGCAAAATTCACCCCTCCACTTT
TRBJ2-5 TRBV11-3 - - CASSQGETQYF TGTGCCAGCAGCCAGGGGGAGACCCAGTACTTC
TRBJ2-7 TRBV18 - TRBD1 CASSTYQTGGQEQYF TGTGCCAGCTCTACCTATCAGACAGGGGGTCAGGAGCAGTACTTC
TRBJ1-1 TRBV7-9 - - CASSFSRDTEAFF TGTGCCAGCAGCTTTAGCCGGGACACTGAAGCTTTCTTT
TRBJ2-3 TRBV5-6 few TRBD2 CASSWGVGLAGAGDTQYF TGTGCCAGCAGCTGGGGGGTAGGACTAGCGGGGGCGGGAGATACGCAGTATTTT
TRBJ2-1 TRBV18 once - CASSPKHEDEQFF TGTGCCAGCTCACCAAAGCATGAGGATGAGCAGTTCTTC
TRBJ1-1 TRBV7-3 - TRBD1 CASSLGDRGRTEAFF TGTGCCAGCAGCTTAGGGGACAGGGGAAGAACTGAAGCTTTCTTT
TRBJ1-6 TRBV10-3 few - CAISEDAQGRSTSPLHF TGTGCCATCAGTGAGGATGCACAGGGCCGGTCGACTTCACCCCTCCACTTT
TRBJ2-7 TRBV10-3 once TRBD1 CAISGGDRGSGVDYEQYF TGTGCCATCAGTGGGGGTGACAGGGGTTCTGGGGTAGACTACGAGCAGTACTTC
TRBJ1-2 TRBV29-1 - TRBD1 CSVLTGADGYTF TGCAGCGTTCTCACAGGGGCGGATGGCTACACCTTC
TRBJ1-6 TRBV27 - TRBD1 CASSFRDRGNSPLHF TGTGCCAGCAGTTTCCGGGACAGGGGGAATTCACCCCTCCACTTT
TRBJ1-5 TRBV7-3 - - CASSLDRLQPQHF TGTGCCAGCAGCTTAGACAGACTTCAGCCCCAGCATTTT
TRBJ2-3 TRBV2 - - CASRYGLSSDTQYF TGTGCCAGCAGGTATGGACTCTCCTCCGATACGCAGTATTTT
TRBJ1-3 TRBV11-3 once TRBD1 CASSHGTGPGNTIYF TGTGCCAGCAGCCACGGGACAGGACCTGGAAACACCATATATTTT
TRBJ2-5 TRBV19 - TRBD2 CASSMGSGGRETQYF TGTGCCAGTAGTATGGGTAGCGGGGGCAGGGAGACCCAGTACTTC
TRBJ2-6 TRBV30 once - CAWALLSGANVLTF TGTGCCTGGGCCTTACTCTCTGGGGCCAACGTCCTGACTTTC
TRBJ2-3 TRBV11-2 once - CASRFSTTQRATQYF TGTGCCAGCAGATTTAGTACTACCCAGCGGGCTACGCAGTATTTT
TRBJ1-1 TRBV18 - - CASSPTGKVSTEAFF TGTGCCAGCTCACCGACAGGAAAGGTCAGCACTGAAGCTTTCTTT
TRBJ2-3 TRBV19 once - CASSMSTPPGTDTQYF TGTGCCAGTAGTATGAGTACCCCGCCCGGCACAGATACGCAGTATTTT
TRBJ2-1 TRBV4-1 - TRBD1 CASSQDRGDYNEQFF TGCGCCAGCAGCCAGGACAGGGGGGACTACAATGAGCAGTTCTTC
TRBJ2-1 TRBV11-1 - - CASSLLGGRGNEQFF TGTGCCAGCAGCTTACTTGGCGGGCGCGGTAATGAGCAGTTCTTC